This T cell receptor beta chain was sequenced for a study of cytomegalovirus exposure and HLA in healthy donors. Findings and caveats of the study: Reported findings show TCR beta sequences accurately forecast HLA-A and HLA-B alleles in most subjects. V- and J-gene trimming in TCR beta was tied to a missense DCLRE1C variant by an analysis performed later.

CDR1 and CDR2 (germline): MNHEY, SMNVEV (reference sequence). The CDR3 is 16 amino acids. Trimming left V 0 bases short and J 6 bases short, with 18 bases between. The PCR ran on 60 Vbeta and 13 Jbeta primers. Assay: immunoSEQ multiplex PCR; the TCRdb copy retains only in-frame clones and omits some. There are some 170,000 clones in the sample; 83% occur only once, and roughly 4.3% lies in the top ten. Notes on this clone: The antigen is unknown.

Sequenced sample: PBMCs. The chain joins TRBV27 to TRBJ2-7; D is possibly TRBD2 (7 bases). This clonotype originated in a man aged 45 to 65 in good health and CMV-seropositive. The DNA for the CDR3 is TGTGCCAGCAGTTTATCGGTTGGCGGGGGAGGGGGCGAGCAGTACTTC. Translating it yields CASSLSVGGGGGEQYF.